This T cell receptor (beta chain) was recorded in a study of metastatic and nonmetastatic thyroid tumors (dated by TCRdb to 2018 to 2021). A note on the overall study: The researchers compared repertoires between peripheral blood samples and tumor or nodule tissue samples from patients with malignant or benign thyroid disease.

Broader findings and caveats from the paper: In both blood and tumor samples, malignant tumors were reported to have significantly higher TCR beta diversity than benign nodules.

No patient had received any treatment before thyroid surgery. Patient clinical samples collected from about 2011 to 2019 were retrospectively analysed using T-cell receptor beta sequencing. The V end gives up 2 bases and the J end 5 bases, leaving 7 bases in the junction not matched to a gene. The CDR3, cysteine through phenylalanine, is 18 amino acids long. CDR3 DNA only is kept here, 54 bases in frame from base 1. CDR1 and CDR2 are drawn from the germline V gene (reference sequence): SGHAT, FQDESV. As regards this clone: This clone's antigen is unknown. The input lacks base qualities; no much larger clone sits a single base away.

The library was made by PCR. The instrument given in TCRdb is Illumina HiSeq 4000. High-throughput sequencing was used to profile the TCR beta-chain CDR3 region of each patient. The original methods were these. A classifier to discriminate distant-metastatic papillary thyroid cancer patients was built from CDR3 differences across clinicopathological groups. To measure repertoire diversity the researchers used the Shannon index, while the Morisita-Horn index served to gauge how similar the tumor and blood repertoires were. TCRdb trimmed the raw reads at Q25, called clones with MiXCR and kept productive beta chains. TCRdb's processing, not the authors', yielded these V and J calls. In all, the sample holds roughly 15,000 clones, and about a quarter of those were seen once. The top ten hold roughly 11% of the sample.

The sequencing sample was made of tumor tissue. The receptor chain draws on TRBV11-1 and TRBJ2-1, and 15 junctional nucleotides match TRBD2. This receptor was obtained from a female donor with papillary thyroid cancer or a benign thyroid nodule (not recorded which). Some clones in this sample may be carry-over from other donors' samples. This receptor carries the CDR3 CASSLLPGLAGGDNEQFF. The DNA sequence is as follows: TGTGCCAGCAGCTTACTTCCGGGACTAGCGGGAGGAGACAATGAGCAGTTCTTC.